Below, 30 T cell receptor beta chains from the same sample are listed, as sequenced in a study of blood T cell repertoires in COVID-19. The protocol was immunoSEQ multiplex PCR, while the TCRdb copy is restricted to in-frame clones and leaves out a portion. Among about 240,000 clones listed, approximately 80% were seen once. Sequences were obtained from peripheral blood. The receptors derive from a woman aged 60-75 years with active or convalescent COVID-19.

The chain is built from TRBV7-9 and TRBJ2-2, with D maybe TRBD2 (6 bases). V was pared by 5 bases and J by 5 bases, with 6 bases between. In germline, CDR1 is SEHNR, CDR2 FQNEAQ (reference sequence). The CDR3 is made up of 12 amino acids. CDR3 sequence: CASSGGTGELFF. In DNA form, the CDR3 reads TGTGCCAGCAGCGGGGGGACCGGGGAGCTGTTTTTT.

The gene calls are TRBV5-1 and TRBJ2-1; possibly TRBD2 for D (6 bases). This CDR3 comprises 12 residues. Trimming took off 0 bases at V and 10 bases at J, with 8 bases between the two ends. Germline assignment: CDR1 SGHRS and CDR2 YFSETQ. CDR3 in DNA: TGCGCCAGCAGCTTGGACGGGAGAGAGCAGTTCTTC. Translated: CASSLDGREQFF.

The V gene is TRBV7-9, the J gene TRBJ2-7; D perhaps matches TRBD1 (6 bases). This CDR3 comprises 14 residues. V dropped 4 bases and J dropped 3 bases, with 13 bases sitting between them. In germline, CDR1 is SEHNR, CDR2 FQNEAQ (reference sequence). The CDR3 is CASSSGHGDYEQYV. The CDR3 coding sequence is TGTGCCAGCAGCTCGGGACACGGTGACTACGAGCAGTACGTC.

The chain recombines TRBV5-4 with TRBJ1-2; D gene uncertain. This CDR3 has 19 amino acids. Trimming left V 0 bases short and J 7 bases short, with 28 bases between. Germline V CDR1 and CDR2: SGHNT, YYREEE (reference sequence). The CDR3 nucleotides read TGTGCCAGCAGCTTGGCCCCCTGGCCCACCCGCCCCCCCACGGGTGGCTACACCTTC. This sequence encodes CASSLAPWPTRPPTGGYTF.

V and J are TRBV6-1 and TRBJ1-3; D ambiguous. The V end lost 2 bases, the J end lost 0 bases, and 5 bases lay between the germline ends. CDR3 length: 14 residues. The germline CDR1 and CDR2 sequences are MNHNS and SASEGT. In DNA form, the CDR3 reads TGTGCCAGCAGTGAACAGTACTCTGGAAACACCATATATTTT. Translated: CASSEQYSGNTIYF.

The V call is TRBV7-9, the J call TRBJ2-5; no reliable D call. Trimming removed 5 bases from V and 2 bases from J, with 12 bases in between. Germline V gives CDR1 SEHNR, CDR2 FQNEAQ (reference sequence). This CDR3 has 14 residues. The chain's CDR3 is CASSKENNQETQYF. The CDR3 nucleotides are TGTGCCAGCAGCAAGGAGAATAATCAAGAGACCCAGTACTTC.

CDR3 in DNA: TGCGCCAGTTCGCTCCCTAGCGGGCGCACCGGGGAGCTGTTTTTT. This gives the protein CASSLPSGRTGELFF. The J gene is TRBJ2-2, the V gene TRBV10-2; 8 nucleotides agree with TRBD2. This CDR3 contains 15 residues. Trimming cost V 9 bases and J 4 bases; bases outside gene matches: 10. Germline V gene sequence: CDR1 WSHSY, CDR2 SAAADI.

This clone was seen once. The chain couples TRBV2 to TRBJ2-3; 9 positions agree with TRBD1. The junction had 6 bases not matched to a gene; V was cut back by 6 bases and J by 2 bases. Germline CDR1 reads SNHLY; CDR2 reads FYNNEI. The CDR3 loop spans 15 amino acids. The CDR3 DNA reads as TGTGCCAGCAGCAAGGACAGGGGTGCCACAGATACGCAGTATTTT. Encoded protein: CASSKDRGATDTQYF. Drawing the rest from reference TRBV2 and TRBJ2-3, the complete variable domain is EPEVTQTPSHQVTQMGQEVILRCVPISNHLYFYWYRQILGQKVEFLVSFYNNEISEKSEIFDDQFSVERPDGSNFTLKIRSTKLEDSAMYFCASSKDRGATDTQYFGPGTRLTVL.

For this clone: Germline is not matched at one junction end, which may reflect a read error. This chain uses TRBV24-1 with TRBJ2-3, with TRBD1 identical over 10 bases. Germline CDR1 and CDR2: KGHDR and SFDVKD. The CDR3 runs to 13 residues. The CDR3: CATSEGEGTGEKF. CDR3 DNA: TGTGCCACCAGTGAAGGGGAAGGGACAGGGGAAAAGTTT.

Concerning this clone: At one of its ends the junction is not consistent with the germline gene, which may arise from a read error. The rearrangement links TRBV7-7 to TRBJ2-2, with 7 bases matching TRBD2. The CDR3 runs to 16 residues. Per the germline V gene, CDR1 is SSHAT and CDR2 is FNYEAQ (reference sequence). The CDR3 protein is CASSSATSRDTGELFF. The CDR3 DNA is TGTGCTAGCAGCTCGGCGACTAGCCGCGATACCGGGGAGCTGTTTTTT.

This sequence joins TRBV3-1 (or the pseudogene TRBV3-2) and TRBJ2-3; weak D call: TRBD1 (6 bases). V lost 4 bases, J lost 2 bases, and 10 bases lay in between. CDR3 length: 14 amino acids. Germline V gene sequence: CDR1 LGHDT, CDR2 YNNKEL (reference sequence). In DNA, the CDR3 is TGTGCCAGCAGCCGACAGGCGTTCACAGATACGCAGTATTTT. Its translation is CASSRQAFTDTQYF.

The chain uses TRBV2 and TRBJ1-1, with TRBD1 matching 7 bases. V was clipped by 6 bases and J by 1 base; unmatched bases: 2. Per the germline V gene, CDR1 is SNHLY and CDR2 is FYNNEI. The CDR3 length is 13 residues. CDR3 loop: CASSRDRNTEAFF. The CDR3 DNA sequence: TGTGCCAGCAGCCGGGACAGGAACACTGAAGCTTTCTTT.

This chain connects TRBV20-1 to TRBJ2-7; TRBD2 matches at 14 bases. This CDR3 has 17 amino acids. The ends lost 3 bases at V and 1 base at J; junction bases unmatched: 8. CDR1 is DFQATT, CDR2 SNEGSKA, per germline (reference sequence). The CDR3 sequence: CSASPPGTSGGSYEQYF. The CDR3 DNA reads as TGCAGTGCTAGTCCGCCCGGGACTAGCGGGGGATCCTACGAGCAGTACTTC.

This chain connects TRBV29-1 to TRBJ1-1; 9 nucleotides agree with TRBD1. CDR1 and CDR2 (germline): SQVTM, ANQGSEA. The CDR3 sequence is 14 residues long. V shed 6 bases, J shed 4 bases, and the junction held 9 bases outside the gene matches. CDR3 bases: TGCAGCGTAGAAACAGGGGGCCGAGGCACTGAAGCTTTCTTT. This gives the protein CSVETGGRGTEAFF.

The DNA for the CDR3 is TGTGCCACCAGGGGGCCGAGAAATTCACCCCTCCACTTT. Its translation is CATRGPRNSPLHF. This chain joins TRBV6-5 and TRBJ1-6; the match to TRBD1 covers 8 bases. V shed 10 bases, J shed 7 bases, and the junction held 6 bases outside the gene matches. The germline V gene encodes CDR1 MNHEY and CDR2 SVGAGI. The CDR3 covers 13 residues.

This sequence joins TRBV18 and TRBJ1-2; 7 positions agree with TRBD1. The germline V gene encodes CDR1 KGHSH and CDR2 LQKENI. V gave up 1 base and J gave up 5 bases; unmatched junction bases: 7. This CDR3 is 15 amino acids long. The CDR3 spells CASSPQDRLTYGYTF. CDR3 DNA: TGTGCCAGCTCACCACAGGACAGGCTAACTTATGGCTACACCTTC.

V usage is TRBV27 and J usage is TRBJ2-4; maybe TRBD1 (6 bases). CDR3 length: 15 residues. Germline lookup yields CDR1 MNHEY and CDR2 SMNVEV (reference sequence). Trimming left V 3 bases short and J 0 bases short, with 9 bases between. The CDR3 bases are TGTGCCAGCAGTTTGTCAGGGGAAGCCAAAAACATTCAGTACTTC. Its protein product is CASSLSGEAKNIQYF.

V and J are TRBV19 and TRBJ2-6; D remains ambiguous. Between the trimmed V and J ends, which lost 5 bases and 0 bases, there was a span of 11 bases. This CDR3 has 16 amino acids. The germline V gene has CDR1 LNHDA and CDR2 SQIVND (reference sequence). DNA of the CDR3: TGTGCCAGTAGTGTAGGTTGGCACTCTGGGGCCAACGTCCTGACTTTC. It codes for CASSVGWHSGANVLTF.

This rearrangement joins TRBV14 to TRBJ2-7; D possibly corresponds to TRBD2 (5 bases). Germline V gene lookup returns CDR1 SGHDN and CDR2 FVKESK. CDR3 length: 15 residues. Trimming cost V 1 base and J 1 base, with 11 bases left between them. Here the CDR3 reads CASSQVGGLSYEQYF. CDR3 coding DNA: TGTGCCAGCAGCCAAGTTGGCGGGTTGTCCTACGAGCAGTACTTC. The whole variable domain, remainder taken from reference TRBV14 and TRBJ2-7, is EAGVTQFPSHSVIEKGQTVTLRCDPISGHDNLYWYRRVMGKEIKFLLHFVKESKQDESGMPNNRFLAERTGGTYSTLKVQPAELEDSGVYFCASSQVGGLSYEQYFGPGTRLTVT.

V usage is TRBV6-1 and J usage is TRBJ1-6, with D perhaps matching TRBD1 (5 bases). Germline loops: CDR1 MNHNS, CDR2 SASEGT. This CDR3 contains 16 residues. Trimming removed 2 bases at V and 7 bases at J, with 15 bases between. CDR3 protein: CASSEQQARGNSPLHF. The CDR3, as DNA: TGTGCCAGCAGTGAACAACAGGCTCGAGGAAATTCACCCCTCCACTTT.

The V and J genes are TRBV7-2 and TRBJ2-5, with 9 nucleotides matching TRBD1. The V segment lost 8 bases and the J segment 12 bases; nucleotides outside the gene matches: 19. This CDR3 is 15 amino acids long. In germline, CDR1 is SGHTA, CDR2 FQGNSA. This CDR3 reads CASGPLAGTGLGEYF. As DNA, the CDR3 is TGTGCCAGCGGACCTTTGGCCGGGACAGGGTTAGGGGAGTACTTC.

The CDR3 sequence: CASSLVTAGANVLTF. CDR3 sequence (DNA): TGTGCCAGCAGCTTAGTGACAGCTGGGGCCAACGTCCTGACTTTC. The genes are TRBV7-9 and TRBJ2-6; D is perhaps TRBD1 (5 bases). CDR1 and CDR2 from the germline V gene are SEHNR and FQNEAQ (reference sequence). The V end lost 1 base, the J end lost 2 bases, and 6 bases lay between the germline ends. The length of the CDR3 is 15 residues.

The genes are TRBV6-2 or TRBV6-3 and TRBJ2-7; 9 nucleotides agree with TRBD1. The J segment lost 3 bases and the V segment lost 4 bases, leaving 22 bases of the junction unmatched. The CDR3 extends over 20 amino acids. Germline V CDR1 and CDR2: MNHEY, SVGEGT. The CDR3 reads CASSLNGQSPFETGGYEQYV. The CDR3, as DNA: TGTGCCAGCAGTTTAAACGGTCAGTCCCCCTTTGAGACAGGGGGCTACGAGCAGTACGTC.

The V call is TRBV6-5, the J call TRBJ1-6, with 8 bases matching TRBD1. Germline CDR1 reads MNHEY; CDR2 reads SVGAGI. Trimming at V came to 9 bases and at J to 9 bases, leaving 4 bases not matched to a gene. The CDR3 contains 12 residues. As DNA, the CDR3 is TGTGCCAGTAAGACAGGGGCTTCACCCCTCCACTTT. Translated, it gives CASKTGASPLHF.

This chain links TRBV6-5 with TRBJ2-3, with 8 bases identical to TRBD2. The CDR3 length is 13 residues. Per germline, CDR1 MNHEY and CDR2 SVGAGI. V lost 9 bases, J lost 2 bases, and 4 bases stayed unmatched. The CDR3 protein is CASGLADTDTQYF. The CDR3 DNA reads TGTGCCAGTGGACTAGCTGACACAGATACGCAGTATTTT.

The J gene is TRBJ1-1, the V gene TRBV7-2; D might be TRBD1 (5 bases). The CDR3 extends over 14 amino acids. Trimming stripped 1 base from V and 2 bases from J, with 8 bases between. Germline CDR1 and CDR2: SGHTA and FQGNSA. The CDR3 spells CASSLVDRNTEAFF. In DNA form, the CDR3 reads TGTGCCAGCAGCTTAGTTGACAGAAACACTGAAGCTTTCTTT.

This clone was counted between two and nine times. The rearrangement joins TRBV6-5 to TRBJ1-5, with TRBD1 as a possible D gene (6 bases). V was clipped by 2 bases and J by 2 bases, with 7 bases between them. This CDR3 is built from 14 residues. From germline, CDR1 is MNHEY and CDR2 SVGAGI. CDR3 DNA: TGTGCCAGCAGTTACGCAGGGGGCAATCAGCCCCAGCATTTT. Its translation is CASSYAGGNQPQHF.

The J gene is TRBJ2-7, the V gene TRBV5-6; 9 nucleotides agree with TRBD2. CDR3 length: 14 amino acids. From germline, CDR1 is SGHDT and CDR2 YYEEEE. The V and J ends lost 4 bases and 3 bases, in that order; junction bases with no gene match: 5. The CDR3 DNA reads TGTGCCAGCAGCCGGGGACTAGCCCACTACGAGCAGTACTTC. This translates into CASSRGLAHYEQYF.

The chain joins TRBV18 to TRBJ2-2, with TRBD1 as a possible D gene (5 bases). There are 14 residues in the CDR3. Between the trimmed V and J ends, which lost 3 bases and 6 bases, there was a span of 11 bases. Looked up from germline, CDR1 is KGHSH and CDR2 is LQKENI. As DNA, the CDR3 is TGTGCCAGCTCACCGCTGGGGCCGGCCGGGGAGCTGTTTTTT. Its translation: CASSPLGPAGELFF.

CDR3 bases: TGTGCCAGTAGTACTGGAGGGACTACTTACACTGAAGCTTTCTTT. Amino acids: CASSTGGTTYTEAFF. This chain uses TRBV19 with TRBJ1-1, with D possibly TRBD1 on 5 matching bases. Trimming stripped 4 bases from V and 3 bases from J, with 15 bases between. The germline CDR1 and CDR2 sequences are LNHDA and SQIVND (reference sequence). The CDR3 is 15 amino acids.